A selection of T cell receptor beta chains follows, all from one sample in a study of OX40 agonist ivuxolimab in advanced cancers. Some clones are missing from TCRdb's copy, which holds only in-frame ones; the method was immunoSEQ multiplex PCR. This sample carries fewer than 30,000 clones, roughly 83% of them seen once, and the ten largest clones take about a sixth. The sample consisted of CD4+ or CD8+ T cells sorted from blood, taken in a trial of the OX40 agonist ivuxolimab. The origin of the receptors is an adult with an advanced solid tumor such as melanoma, head and neck, liver or kidney cancer. The CDR3 runs from the conserved cysteine through the conserved F or W. D genes are given only for firm matches. Rows give clone size only sometimes, using once, few, many, or a class for an expanded clone.

size: -; V: TRBV19; D: TRBD1; J: TRBJ2-7; CDR3: CASLDRSTYEQYF; DNA: TGTGCCAGTTTGGACAGGTCAACCTACGAGCAGTACTTC
size: -; V: TRBV7-3; D: TRBD2; J: TRBJ2-1; CDR3: CASSLFGTSLDNEQFF; DNA: TGTGCCAGCAGCTTATTCGGGACTAGCTTAGACAATGAGCAGTTCTTC
size: -; V: TRBV5-5; D: -; J: TRBJ2-5; CDR3: CASSLGRLFQETQYF; DNA: TGTGCCAGCAGCTTGGGACGGTTATTCCAAGAGACCCAGTACTTC
size: -; V: TRBV6-5; D: -; J: TRBJ2-7; CDR3: CASLDRSSYEQYF; DNA: TGTGCCAGCCTGGACAGAAGCTCCTACGAGCAGTACTTC
size: -; V: TRBV28; D: -; J: TRBJ1-6; CDR3: CASSLTAWSPLHF; DNA: TGTGCCAGCAGTTTAACAGCTTGGTCACCCCTCCACTTT
size: medium-sized; V: TRBV11-2; D: TRBD2; J: TRBJ2-3; CDR3: CASSLVPSGPTDTQYF; DNA: TGTGCCAGCAGCTTAGTCCCTAGCGGGCCCACAGATACGCAGTATTTT
size: -; V: TRBV13; D: TRBD1; J: TRBJ2-5; CDR3: CASSLGGGSAHGETQYF; DNA: TGTGCCAGCAGCTTAGGAGGGGGCTCGGCCCACGGCGAGACCCAGTACTTC
size: -; V: TRBV7-9; D: -; J: TRBJ1-2; CDR3: CASSLQVPTYGYTF; DNA: TGTGCCAGCAGCTTACAGGTACCGACGTATGGCTACACCTTC
size: -; V: TRBV9; D: -; J: TRBJ2-7; CDR3: CASSGDGYEQYF; DNA: TGTGCCAGCAGCGGGGACGGCTACGAGCAGTACTTC
size: -; V: TRBV19; D: -; J: TRBJ2-2; CDR3: CASSIDMGTGELFF; DNA: TGTGCCAGTAGTATAGATATGGGCACCGGGGAGCTGTTTTTT
size: -; V: TRBV27; D: TRBD2; J: TRBJ2-1; CDR3: CASNQGLAGWNEQFF; DNA: TGTGCCAGCAACCAGGGACTAGCGGGGTGGAATGAGCAGTTCTTC
size: -; V: TRBV6-1; D: -; J: TRBJ2-7; CDR3: CASSVDPPPYEQYF; DNA: TGTGCCAGCAGTGTGGACCCTCCACCCTACGAGCAGTACTTC
size: -; V: TRBV4-1; D: TRBD1; J: TRBJ1-6; CDR3: CASSQVWVPTGDNSPLHF; DNA: TGCGCCAGCAGCCAAGTGTGGGTTCCCACAGGGGATAATTCACCCCTCCACTTT
size: -; V: TRBV4-1; D: TRBD2; J: TRBJ2-7; CDR3: CASSQESSGAYEQYF; DNA: TGCGCCAGCAGCCAAGAGTCTAGCGGGGCCTACGAGCAGTACTTC
size: -; V: TRBV19; D: -; J: TRBJ2-1; CDR3: CASRDLSSYNEQFF; DNA: TGTGCCAGTAGAGACTTGTCCTCCTACAATGAGCAGTTCTTC
size: large; V: TRBV13; D: -; J: TRBJ2-2; CDR3: CASRDYQGSGELFF; DNA: TGTGCCAGCAGAGATTATCAGGGATCCGGGGAGCTGTTTTTT
size: -; V: TRBV5-1; D: -; J: TRBJ1-1; CDR3: CASSLAGEAFF; DNA: TGCGCCAGCAGCTTGGCTGGTGAAGCTTTCTTT
size: -; V: TRBV7-8; D: -; J: TRBJ1-2; CDR3: CASRSAGTQGGYTF; DNA: TGTGCCAGCAGGTCAGCCGGGACTCAGGGAGGCTACACCTTC
size: -; V: TRBV9; D: TRBD2; J: TRBJ2-5; CDR3: CASSGAGGPRETQYF; DNA: TGTGCCAGCAGCGGAGCGGGAGGGCCGAGGGAGACCCAGTACTTC
size: -; V: TRBV11-3; D: TRBD1; J: TRBJ2-7; CDR3: CASSHGQGAYEQYF; DNA: TGTGCCAGCAGCCACGGACAGGGGGCTTACGAGCAGTACTTC
size: -; V: TRBV14; D: TRBD2; J: TRBJ2-5; CDR3: CASSQDLRGLAWETQYF; DNA: TGTGCCAGCAGCCAAGATCTCCGAGGACTAGCGTGGGAGACCCAGTACTTC
size: -; V: TRBV6-6; D: -; J: TRBJ2-3; CDR3: CASSYPWGLGTDTQYF; DNA: TGTGCCAGCAGTTACCCCTGGGGGTTGGGGACAGATACGCAGTATTTT
size: -; V: TRBV19; D: TRBD1; J: TRBJ2-7; CDR3: CASSGDREIDEQYF; DNA: TGTGCCAGTAGCGGGGACAGGGAAATTGACGAGCAGTACTTC
size: -; V: TRBV2; D: -; J: TRBJ2-7; CDR3: CASSEWRSYEQYF; DNA: TGTGCCAGCAGTGAATGGCGGTCCTACGAGCAGTACTTC
size: -; V: TRBV29-1; D: -; J: TRBJ1-2; CDR3: CSEEQGYTF; DNA: TGCAGCGAAGAACAAGGCTACACCTTC
size: once; V: TRBV4-3; D: TRBD2; J: TRBJ2-7; CDR3: CASSQAWARTSGAYEQYF; DNA: TGCGCCAGCAGCCAGGCCTGGGCTCGGACTAGCGGGGCCTACGAGCAGTACTTC
size: -; V: TRBV21-1; D: -; J: TRBJ2-3; CDR3: CASSKVDRERTDTQYF; DNA: TGTGCCAGCAGCAAAGTAGACAGGGAACGCACAGATACGCAGTATTTT
size: -; V: TRBV20-1; D: -; J: TRBJ1-4; CDR3: CSVRSEKLFF; DNA: TGCAGTGTAAGGAGTGAAAAACTGTTTTTT
size: -; V: TRBV6-1; D: -; J: TRBJ1-1; CDR3: CASSEAPEAFF; DNA: TGTGCCAGCAGTGAAGCCCCTGAAGCTTTCTTT
size: -; V: TRBV28; D: TRBD2; J: TRBJ2-7; CDR3: CASSPPGGLTYEQYF; DNA: TGTGCCAGCAGTCCACCGGGGGGGCTGACCTACGAGCAGTACTTC
size: -; V: TRBV13; D: -; J: TRBJ1-4; CDR3: CASSPRARAPTNEKLFF; DNA: TGTGCCAGCAGCCCCAGGGCAAGGGCGCCAACTAATGAAAAACTGTTTTTT
size: -; V: TRBV27; D: TRBD1; J: TRBJ1-1; CDR3: CASSPTGQGGLRTEAFF; DNA: TGTGCCAGCAGTCCCACAGGACAGGGAGGATTAAGGACTGAAGCTTTCTTT
size: -; V: TRBV7-8; D: -; J: TRBJ2-5; CDR3: CASSFSLVSQETQYF; DNA: TGTGCCAGCAGCTTCTCCTTGGTCAGCCAAGAGACCCAGTACTTC
size: -; V: TRBV7-6; D: -; J: TRBJ2-3; CDR3: CASSGQTLSTDTQYF; DNA: TGTGCCAGCAGCGGACAGACCCTAAGCACAGATACGCAGTATTTT
size: -; V: TRBV12-5; D: TRBD2; J: TRBJ2-7; CDR3: CASGLSLGLAGDEQYF; DNA: TGTGCTAGTGGTTTGTCCCTGGGACTAGCAGGCGACGAGCAGTACTTC
size: -; V: TRBV9; D: -; J: TRBJ1-3; CDR3: CASSVAGGFSGNTIYF; DNA: TGTGCCAGCAGCGTAGCTGGAGGCTTCTCTGGAAACACCATATATTTT
size: -; V: TRBV13; D: TRBD1; J: TRBJ2-7; CDR3: CASSIRTGIYEQYF; DNA: TGTGCCAGCAGCATCCGGACAGGGATCTACGAGCAGTACTTC
size: -; V: TRBV18; D: TRBD1; J: TRBJ1-1; CDR3: CASSPRSGGYTEAFF; DNA: TGTGCCAGCTCACCAAGGTCAGGGGGCTACACTGAAGCTTTCTTT
size: -; V: TRBV6-5; D: TRBD2; J: TRBJ2-3; CDR3: CASRPLAATTDTQYF; DNA: TGTGCCAGCAGACCACTAGCGGCCACCACAGATACGCAGTATTTT